Included here is one TCR beta chain sequence, with context. CDR3 length equals 14 residues. CDR1 SGHRS and CDR2 YFSETQ come from the germline V gene. Trimming pared 3 bases from V and 3 bases from J, leaving 9 bases between. Treatment of any kind had been given to no patient before thyroid surgery. This specimen belongs to a study of metastatic and nonmetastatic thyroid tumors. TCRdb called clones again from the PCR reads with MiXCR. The sample holds around 30,000 clones; around a fifth are singletons and the top ten take 6.5% to 8%. The chain carries TRBV5-1 and TRBJ2-2; the D call may be TRBD1 or TRBD2 (6 bases each). The TCR comes from a female donor with papillary thyroid cancer or a benign thyroid nodule (not recorded which). Some clones in this sample may be carry-over from other donors' samples. The sequenced sample was blood. The CDR3 loop reads CASSSEGDTGELFF. In nucleotides, the CDR3 is TGCGCCAGCAGCTCGGAGGGGGACACCGGGGAGCTGTTTTTT.